Listed below are T cell receptor beta chains from one sample, sequenced in a study of blood T cell repertoires in COVID-19. Some clones are missing from TCRdb's copy, which holds only in-frame ones; the method was immunoSEQ multiplex PCR. The table shows hundreds of thousands of clones, with roughly 84% occurring only once. The sequenced sample was peripheral blood. The receptor source for this set is a human donor in a cohort sampled during active COVID-19. The CDR3 runs from the conserved cysteine through the conserved F or W. The D gene is left open where the match is weak. Clone size is not always given. Where it is, it says once, few, many or a class for expanded clones.

v_call	j_call	clone_size	cdr3_length	d_call	cdr3_nt	cdr3_aa
TRBV10-1	TRBJ2-3	NA	13	NA	TGCGCCAGCAGTGAGCTGGGGGGAGATACGCAGTATTTT	CASSELGGDTQYF
TRBV7-2	TRBJ1-2	NA	15	NA	TGTGCCAGCAGCTTCTCCTCCTTTGGAGGATATGGCTACACCTTC	CASSFSSFGGYGYTF
TRBV11-3	TRBJ2-3	NA	15	NA	TGTGCCAGCAGCCCCGGAGGACGGCACACAGATACGCAGTATTTT	CASSPGGRHTDTQYF
TRBV11-2	TRBJ2-5	NA	12	NA	TGTGCCAGCAGCTTAGCCCAGGAGACCCAGTACTTC	CASSLAQETQYF
TRBV9	TRBJ1-2	NA	13	TRBD1	TGTGCCAGCAGCGTAGGACAGGGCTATGGCTACACCTTC	CASSVGQGYGYTF
TRBV4-2	TRBJ2-1	NA	15	NA	TGTGCCAGCAGCCAGCGGGGGCCGACCTACAATGAGCAGTTCTTC	CASSQRGPTYNEQFF
TRBV5-1	TRBJ1-1	NA	13	NA	TGCGCCAGCAGCTTGGGGCTTGCCGCTGAAGCTTTCTTT	CASSLGLAAEAFF
TRBV21-1	TRBJ2-2	NA	18	NA	TGTGCCAGCAGCCCACTAGCGGGGGGGCCGATGGGAACCGGGGAGCTGTTTTTT	CASSPLAGGPMGTGELFF
TRBV6-5	TRBJ2-3	NA	13	NA	TGTGCCAGCAGCCCCCTGCCGGGGGATACGCAGTATTTT	CASSPLPGDTQYF
TRBV18	TRBJ1-6	NA	14	NA	TGTGCCAGCTCCACGGACAGCTATAATTCACCCCTCCACTTT	CASSTDSYNSPLHF
TRBV3-1/TRBV3-2	TRBJ2-7	NA	16	TRBD2	TGTGCCAGCAGCGGGTTTGGGGGGGTTAAGCTTTACGAGCAGTACTTC	CASSGFGGVKLYEQYF
TRBV11-3	TRBJ2-1	NA	16	TRBD2	TGTGCCAGCAGCCCCGGGACTAGCGGGATCTACAATGAGCAGTTCTTC	CASSPGTSGIYNEQFF
TRBV28	TRBJ1-2	NA	12	TRBD1	TGTGCCAGCAGGACAGGGGGCTATGGCTACACCTTC	CASRTGGYGYTF
TRBV6-1	TRBJ2-3	NA	14	TRBD2	TGTGCCAGCAGCCTTAGCGGGGGGACAGATACGCAGTATTTT	CASSLSGGTDTQYF
TRBV7-3	TRBJ2-1	NA	16	NA	TGTGCCAGCAGCTTACTGGGGCCCACTCCGGACAATGAGCAGTTCTTC	CASSLLGPTPDNEQFF
TRBV3-1/TRBV3-2	TRBJ1-5	NA	14	NA	TGTGCCAGCAGCCAAGGGGCAAGCAATCAGCCCCAGCATTTT	CASSQGASNQPQHF
TRBV18	TRBJ1-1	NA	18	NA	TGTGCCAGCTCCCCGGATGTTGCAGCGGCCGGCATGAACACTGAAGCTTTCTTT	CASSPDVAAAGMNTEAFF
TRBV18	TRBJ2-7	NA	14	NA	TGTGCCAGCTCACCGAGGGGGGGGGCGGACGAGCAGTACTTC	CASSPRGGADEQYF
TRBV9	TRBJ2-7	NA	14	NA	TGTGCCAGCAGCGTAGCGCCGGGAGCCTACGAGCAGTACTTC	CASSVAPGAYEQYF
TRBV11-2	TRBJ1-4	once	13	NA	TGTGCCAGCAGCTTAAATCGTAATGAAAAACTGTTTTTT	CASSLNRNEKLFF
TRBV11-2	TRBJ2-7	NA	16	NA	TGTGCCAGCAGCCCCATCCAGGGGGGTAGTGCCTACGAGCAGTACTTC	CASSPIQGGSAYEQYF
TRBV10-1	TRBJ2-6	NA	13	NA	TGCGCCAGCAGTTACTCTGGGGCCAACGTCCTGACTTTC	CASSYSGANVLTF
TRBV2	TRBJ2-7	few	14	NA	TGTGCCAGCAAAAGCTCAAGAAGCTCCTACGAGCAGTACTTC	CASKSSRSSYEQYF